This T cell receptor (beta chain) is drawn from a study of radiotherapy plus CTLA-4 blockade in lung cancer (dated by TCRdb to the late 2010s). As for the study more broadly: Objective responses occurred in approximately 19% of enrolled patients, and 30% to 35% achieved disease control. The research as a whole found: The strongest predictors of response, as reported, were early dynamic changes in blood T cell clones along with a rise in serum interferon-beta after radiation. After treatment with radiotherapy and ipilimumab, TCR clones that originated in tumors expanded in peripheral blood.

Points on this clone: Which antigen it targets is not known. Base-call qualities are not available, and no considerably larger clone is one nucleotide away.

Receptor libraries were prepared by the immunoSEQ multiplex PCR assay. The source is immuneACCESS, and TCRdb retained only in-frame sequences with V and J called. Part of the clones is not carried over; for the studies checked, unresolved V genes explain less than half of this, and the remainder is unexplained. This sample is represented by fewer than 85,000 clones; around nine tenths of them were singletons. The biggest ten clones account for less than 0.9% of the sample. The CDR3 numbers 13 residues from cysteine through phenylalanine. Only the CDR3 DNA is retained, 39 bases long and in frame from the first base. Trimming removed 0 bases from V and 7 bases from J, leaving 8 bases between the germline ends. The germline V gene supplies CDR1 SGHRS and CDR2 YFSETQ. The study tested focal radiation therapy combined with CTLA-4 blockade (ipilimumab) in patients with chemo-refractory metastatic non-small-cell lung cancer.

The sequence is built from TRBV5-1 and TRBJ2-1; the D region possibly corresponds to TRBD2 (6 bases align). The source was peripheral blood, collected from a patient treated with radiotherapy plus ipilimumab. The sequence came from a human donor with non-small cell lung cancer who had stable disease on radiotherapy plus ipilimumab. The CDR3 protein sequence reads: CASSLVGSNEQFF. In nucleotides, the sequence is TGCGCCAGCAGCTTGGTCGGGAGTAATGAGCAGTTCTTC.